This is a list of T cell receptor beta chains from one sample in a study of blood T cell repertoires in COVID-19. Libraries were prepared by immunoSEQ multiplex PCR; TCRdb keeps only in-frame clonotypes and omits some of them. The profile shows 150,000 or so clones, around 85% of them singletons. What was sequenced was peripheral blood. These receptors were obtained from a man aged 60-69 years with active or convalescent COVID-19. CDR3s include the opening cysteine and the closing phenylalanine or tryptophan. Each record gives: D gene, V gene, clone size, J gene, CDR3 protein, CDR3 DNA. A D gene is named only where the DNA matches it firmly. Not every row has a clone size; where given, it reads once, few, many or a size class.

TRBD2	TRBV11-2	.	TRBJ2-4	CASSLVGGRVLIQYF	TGTGCCAGCAGCTTAGTGGGCGGGAGGGTCCTTATTCAGTACTTC
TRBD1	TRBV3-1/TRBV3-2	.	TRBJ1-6	CASSQTGWDSPLHF	TGTGCCAGCAGCCAGACAGGGTGGGATTCACCCCTCCACTTT
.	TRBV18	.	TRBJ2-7	CASSPGQTAYEQYF	TGTGCCAGCTCACCAGGCCAAACCGCCTACGAGCAGTACTTC
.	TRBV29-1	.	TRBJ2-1	CSVELPGQGQFF	TGCAGCGTAGAACTTCCCGGCCAGGGACAGTTCTTC
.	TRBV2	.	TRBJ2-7	CASSVRQQGYEQYF	TGTGCCAGCAGCGTGAGACAACAGGGATACGAGCAGTACTTC
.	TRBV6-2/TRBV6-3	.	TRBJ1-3	CASSLGPGGNTIYF	TGTGCCAGCAGCCTCGGCCCGGGAGGAAACACCATATATTTT
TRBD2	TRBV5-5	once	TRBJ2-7	CASSSLAGTSYEQYF	TGTGCCAGCAGCTCCTTAGCGGGGACCTCCTACGAGCAGTACTTC
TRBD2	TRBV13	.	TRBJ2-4	CASSLERGGGAKNIQYF	TGTGCCAGCAGCTTAGAGAGAGGCGGGGGAGCCAAAAACATTCAGTACTTC
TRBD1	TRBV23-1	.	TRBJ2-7	CASSQPRDRERYF	TGCGCCAGCAGTCAACCCCGGGACAGGGAGCGGTACTTC
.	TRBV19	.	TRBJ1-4	CASRSGSLREKLFF	TGTGCCAGTAGGTCCGGGTCACTGAGGGAAAAACTGTTTTTT
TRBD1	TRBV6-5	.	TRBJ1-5	CASSPGQGTQPQHF	TGTGCCAGCAGCCCGGGACAGGGTACCCAGCCCCAGCATTTT
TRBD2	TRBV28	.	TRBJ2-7	CASSLGTSYEQYF	TGTGCCAGCAGTTTAGGGACTAGCTACGAGCAGTACTTC
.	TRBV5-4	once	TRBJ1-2	CASSWGDLGAGGYTF	TGTGCCAGCAGCTGGGGGGACCTCGGCGCAGGAGGCTACACCTTC
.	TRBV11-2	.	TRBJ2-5	CASSEMQQETQYF	TGTGCCAGCAGCGAGATGCAACAAGAGACCCAGTACTTC
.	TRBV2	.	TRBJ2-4	CASRMGGGPKNIQYF	TGTGCCAGCAGAATGGGAGGGGGACCAAAAAACATTCAGTACTTC
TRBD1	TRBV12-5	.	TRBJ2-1	CASAWGTGGKSGRIFF	TGTGCTAGTGCCTGGGGGACAGGGGGCAAGAGCGGGAGAATCTTCTTC
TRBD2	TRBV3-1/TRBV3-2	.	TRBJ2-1	CATAPRGRENEQFF	TGTGCCACAGCCCCTCGCGGGAGGGAGAATGAGCAGTTCTTC
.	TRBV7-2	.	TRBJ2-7	CASSLSTGEQYF	TGTGCCAGCAGCTTATCTACCGGCGAGCAGTACTTC